The 32 T cell receptor beta chains given below trace back to one sample, sequenced in a study of glioma-infiltrating T cells after dendritic cell vaccination. TCRdb's table, derived via immunoSEQ multiplex PCR, lists solely in-frame clones and lacks some. The sample lists tens of thousands of clones; approximately 90% were seen once. The specimen was blood, collected before dendritic cell vaccination. The receptors derive from a human donor with glioblastoma.

The rearrangement uses TRBV11-2 and TRBJ1-6; possible D gene TRBD1, 6 bases. The V end lost 3 bases, the J end lost 7 bases, and 13 bases lay between the germline ends. The CDR3 spans 15 residues. From germline, CDR1 is SGHAT and CDR2 FQNNGV. The CDR3, as DNA: TGTGCCAGCAGCTTTCAGGACAGTGGAAATTCACCCCTCCACTTT. This sequence encodes CASSFQDSGNSPLHF.

The CDR3 region is CASSVAEGVGETQYF. CDR3 sequence (DNA): TGTGCCAGCAGCGTAGCTGAGGGGGTTGGGGAGACCCAGTACTTC. The V and J genes are TRBV9 and TRBJ2-5; D is perhaps TRBD1 (6 bases). V dropped 0 bases and J dropped 5 bases, with 14 bases sitting between them. The CDR3 is 15 amino acids. Germline assignment: CDR1 SGDLS and CDR2 YYNGEE. The full variable domain, in which reference TRBV9 and TRBJ2-5 provide the parts outside the CDR3, is DSGVTQTPKHLITATGQRVTLRCSPRSGDLSVYWYQQSLDQGLQFLIQYYNGEERAKGNILERFSAQQFPDLHSELNLSSLELGDSALYFCASSVAEGVGETQYFGPGTRLLVL.

The chain carries TRBV9 and TRBJ2-1; the match to TRBD2 covers 12 bases. The CDR3 spans 15 residues. Unmatched junction bases numbered 5, after V lost 0 bases and J lost 10 bases. CDR1 is SGDLS and CDR2 is YYNGEE in the germline V gene. CDR3 bases: TGTGCCAGCAGCGTAGGACTAGCGGGAGTTGGAGAGCAGTTCTTC. Its protein is CASSVGLAGVGEQFF.

The chain joins TRBV4-1 to TRBJ1-1; D gene unclear. Looked up from germline, CDR1 is MGHRA and CDR2 is YSYEKL. Trimming pared 1 base from V and 2 bases from J, leaving 11 bases between. The CDR3 runs 15 residues. The CDR3: CASSQVAGRNTEAFF. The CDR3 DNA follows: TGCGCCAGCAGCCAAGTGGCTGGCAGAAACACTGAAGCTTTCTTT.

This chain's CDR3 is CASSATYRGDGYGYTF. In DNA form, the CDR3 reads TGTGCCAGCAGCGCAACCTACAGGGGGGATGGCTATGGCTACACCTTC. The chain employs TRBV6-4 and TRBJ1-2, with 8 nucleotides matching TRBD1. Germline V CDR1 and CDR2: MRHNA, SNTAGT. Trimming took 6 bases from V and 4 from J; bases not matched to a gene: 13. This CDR3 contains 16 residues.

The rearrangement links TRBV6-5 to TRBJ1-1, with 9 positions matching TRBD1. With V trimmed by 4 bases and J by 3 bases, 0 bases remained unmatched. Germline V CDR1 and CDR2: MNHEY, SVGAGI. The CDR3 runs 13 residues. The CDR3 DNA sequence: TGTGCCAGCAGTTGGACAGGGGACACTGAAGCTTTCTTT. This encodes CASSWTGDTEAFF.

This chain joins TRBV27 and TRBJ1-1; D may be TRBD1 (5 bases). Looked up from germline, CDR1 is MNHEY and CDR2 is SMNVEV (reference sequence). The CDR3 covers 16 residues. Trimming removed 8 bases at V and 0 bases at J, with 19 bases between. The CDR3: CASDPEGRGMNTEAFF. In DNA form, the CDR3 reads TGTGCCAGCGACCCCGAGGGGCGGGGGATGAACACTGAAGCTTTCTTT.

The V and J genes are TRBV7-9 and TRBJ1-1; 12 bases fit TRBD1. CDR1 and CDR2 from the germline V gene are SEHNR and FQNEAQ (reference sequence). J lost 8 bases, V lost 5 bases, and 6 bases had no gene match. CDR3 length: 14 amino acids. The CDR3 is CASSPGQGASEAFF. The DNA for the CDR3 is TGTGCCAGCAGCCCGGGACAGGGGGCGTCGGAAGCTTTCTTT.

The chain is built from TRBV6-1 and TRBJ1-6, with D possibly being TRBD1 (5 bases). V was shortened by 3 bases and J by 7 bases, with 7 bases between the two germline ends. In germline, CDR1 is MNHNS, CDR2 SASEGT. CDR3 length equals 13 residues. CDR3 nucleotide sequence: TGTGCCAGCAGTGAGGAGGGGAATTCACCCCTCCACTTT. The encoded protein is CASSEEGNSPLHF.

The gene calls are TRBV4-1 and TRBJ2-7, with 10 bases fitting TRBD1. The V segment lost 4 bases and the J segment 5 bases; nucleotides outside the gene matches: 8. The germline gives CDR1 MGHRA, CDR2 YSYEKL. This CDR3 region has 15 residues. CDR3 DNA: TGCGCCAGCAGCCCACCGGGACAGGGGATTAACGAGCAGTACTTC. It yields the protein CASSPPGQGINEQYF.

The V and J genes are TRBV11-3 and TRBJ2-3; 9 bases match TRBD2. CDR3 size: 16 residues. Germline lookup yields CDR1 SGHNT and CDR2 YENEEA. J gave up 0 bases and V 2 bases, and 3 bases lay outside the gene matches. The chain's CDR3 is CASSLRLAGSTDTQYF. As DNA, the CDR3 is TGTGCCAGCAGCTTAAGGCTAGCGGGAAGCACAGATACGCAGTATTTT. The full variable domain, its missing parts supplied by reference TRBV11-3 and TRBJ2-3, is EAGVVQSPRYKIIEKKQPVAFWCNPISGHNTLYWYLQNLGQGPELLIRYENEEAVDDSQLPKDRFSAERLKGVDSTLKIQPAELGDSAVYLCASSLRLAGSTDTQYFGPGTRLTVL.

The chain combines TRBV28 with TRBJ1-5; TRBD1 matches 9 bases. Germline V gives CDR1 MDHEN, CDR2 SYDVKM. The CDR3 spans 16 residues. V lost 6 bases to trimming and J lost 3 bases; unmatched junction nucleotides: 9. CDR3 nucleotide sequence: TGTGCCAGCAGGGGGACAGGGTCAGGGGCCAATCAGCCCCAGCATTTT. This codes for CASRGTGSGANQPQHF.

V usage is TRBV5-1 and J usage is TRBJ2-1; TRBD1 is a possible D gene (5 bases). V lost 0 bases to trimming and J lost 3 bases, with 10 bases between them. The V gene's germline CDR1 is SGHRS and CDR2 YFSETQ. The CDR3 is made up of 15 amino acids. CDR3 bases: TGCGCCAGCAGCTTGGCCAGGGCGAGCTACAATGAGCAGTTCTTC. Residues: CASSLARASYNEQFF.

The chain uses TRBV7-9 and TRBJ1-6, with 10 bases identical to TRBD1. The germline V gene has CDR1 SEHNR and CDR2 FQNEAQ (reference sequence). The CDR3 contains 16 residues. The junction had 6 bases not matched to a gene; V was cut back by 5 bases and J by 5 bases. The CDR3: CASSLGQGVNNSPLHF. DNA for the CDR3: TGTGCCAGCAGCCTTGGACAGGGGGTAAATAATTCACCCCTCCACTTT.

The genes are TRBV18 and TRBJ1-2, with TRBD1 matching 7 bases. CDR1 is KGHSH and CDR2 is LQKENI in the germline V gene. After removal of 5 bases from V and 6 bases from J, the junction contained 12 bases not matched to a gene. The CDR3 covers 15 residues. CDR3 loop: CASSSSTGKRDGYTF. The CDR3 DNA follows: TGTGCCAGCTCATCTTCGACAGGGAAACGGGATGGCTACACCTTC.

Only a few counts were recorded for this clone. The chain couples TRBV2 to TRBJ2-3, with TRBD2 matching over 8 bases. CDR1 is SNHLY and CDR2 is FYNNEI in the germline V gene. The CDR3 is made up of 16 amino acids. Trimming removed 4 bases from V and 4 bases from J; junction bases left unmatched: 10. The CDR3 is CASSAEGLGPSDTQYF. In DNA form, the CDR3 reads TGTGCCAGCAGTGCGGAGGGACTAGGTCCGTCAGATACGCAGTATTTT.

The chain recombines TRBV5-1 with TRBJ1-1; D remains ambiguous. Per the germline V gene, CDR1 is SGHRS and CDR2 is YFSETQ. The CDR3 has 13 amino acids. Trimming left V 2 bases short and J 11 bases short, with 16 bases between. The CDR3 DNA is TGCGCCAGCAGCTTATCCGGGTTATCCGTCGCTTTCTTT. Translated: CASSLSGLSVAFF. The variable domain in full, completed from reference TRBV5-1 and TRBJ1-1, reads KAGVTQTPRYLIKTRGQQVTLSCSPISGHRSVSWYQQTPGQGLQFLFEYFSETQRNKGNFPGRFSGRQFSNSRSEMNVSTLELGDSALYLCASSLSGLSVAFFGQGTRLTVV.

The V call is TRBV18, the J call TRBJ1-1; perhaps TRBD1 as D (6 bases). Germline loops: CDR1 KGHSH, CDR2 LQKENI. V was trimmed by 4 bases and J by 0 bases, leaving 15 bases between them. CDR3 length: 16 residues. The DNA for the CDR3 is TGTGCCAGCTCACAGGGACAAACGGCCTTGAACACTGAAGCTTTCTTT. Translated, it gives CASSQGQTALNTEAFF.

V is TRBV18 and J is TRBJ1-1; no firm D call. The CDR3 has 14 residues. The V gene lost 3 bases and the J gene lost 6 bases, with 14 bases spanning the gap. Germline V gene lookup returns CDR1 KGHSH and CDR2 LQKENI. The CDR3 spells CASSPGGSGSEAFF. CDR3 nucleotides: TGTGCCAGCTCACCCGGAGGCAGTGGATCTGAAGCTTTCTTT. Filled out from reference TRBV18 and TRBJ1-1, the complete variable domain reads NAGVMQNPRHLVRRRGQEARLRCSPMKGHSHVYWYRQLPEEGLKFMVYLQKENIIDESGMPKERFSAEFPKEGPSILRIQQVVRGDSAAYFCASSPGGSGSEAFFGQGTRLTVV.

The CDR3 sequence is CASVGGSRQETQYF. As DNA, the CDR3 is TGTGCCAGCGTGGGGGGGTCCCGCCAAGAGACCCAGTACTTC. The genes are TRBV2 and TRBJ2-5; 7 nucleotides agree with TRBD2. Germline CDR1 reads SNHLY; CDR2 reads FYNNEI. The CDR3 has 14 residues. With V trimmed by 8 bases and J by 1 base, 7 bases remained unmatched.

The chain couples TRBV2 to TRBJ1-2, with 9 bases identical to TRBD1. Unmatched junction bases numbered 7, after V lost 8 bases and J lost 6 bases. Looked up from germline, CDR1 is SNHLY and CDR2 is FYNNEI. The length of the CDR3 is 13 residues. This CDR3 is CASPGQGVDGYTF. The CDR3 region has the DNA TGTGCCAGCCCGGGACAGGGAGTGGATGGCTACACCTTC.

The genes are TRBV30 and TRBJ2-7, with 10 bases matching TRBD1. The CDR3 spans 13 residues. Unmatched junction bases numbered 6, after V lost 4 bases and J lost 6 bases. Germline values: CDR1 GTSNPN, CDR2 SVGIG (reference sequence). The CDR3 coding sequence is TGTGCCTGGAAACGGACAGGGGGATCCGAGCAGTACTTC. This translates into CAWKRTGGSEQYF. Variable domain in full (rest from reference TRBV30 and TRBJ2-7): SQTIHQWPATLVQPVGSPLSLECTVEGTSNPNLYWYRQAAGRGLQLLFYSVGIGQISSEVPQNLSASRPQDRQFILSSKKLLLSDSGFYLCAWKRTGGSEQYFGPGTRLTVT.

V and J are TRBV2 and TRBJ1-2; D unresolved. The CDR3 is made up of 16 amino acids. V lost 0 bases and J 1 base, leaving 12 bases between the germline ends. Germline CDR1 SNHLY, CDR2 FYNNEI. For the CDR3, the DNA is TGTGCCAGCAGTGAAGCGAGCAGGCTACTTAACTATGGCTACACCTTC. Amino acid sequence: CASSEASRLLNYGYTF.

This chain connects TRBV7-9 to TRBJ2-7, with D maybe TRBD2 (6 bases). V was cut by 5 bases and J by 0 bases, with 17 bases left in between. This CDR3 has 16 amino acids. CDR1 is SEHNR, CDR2 FQNEAQ, per germline (reference sequence). The CDR3 region has the DNA TGTGCCAGCAGCCCCCCGGGACTTTACAGCTCCTACGAGCAGTACTTC. This gives the protein CASSPPGLYSSYEQYF.

This chain uses TRBV7-8 with TRBJ1-5; D not certain. The germline CDR1 and CDR2 sequences are SGHVS and FQNEAQ. The CDR3 loop spans 15 amino acids. Trimming shortened V by 1 base and J by 7 bases, and 14 bases separated the two germline ends. CDR3 loop: CASSLGFLGDQPQHF. CDR3 coding DNA: TGTGCCAGCAGCTTAGGGTTCTTGGGAGACCAGCCCCAGCATTTT.

The chain joins TRBV19 to TRBJ1-1; 9 bases match TRBD1. The CDR3 length is 17 residues. CDR1 is LNHDA, CDR2 SQIVND, per germline (reference sequence). Trimming cost V 7 bases and J 1 base; bases outside gene matches: 13. The CDR3 spells CASTRGQGAGWNTEAFF. CDR3 sequence (DNA): TGTGCCAGTACCCGGGGACAGGGAGCGGGGTGGAACACTGAAGCTTTCTTT.

This clone was observed a few times. The rearrangement joins TRBV7-8 to TRBJ1-2, with D perhaps matching TRBD1 (6 bases). This CDR3 contains 13 residues. The V gene lost 5 bases and the J gene lost 5 bases, with 12 bases spanning the gap. Germline V gene data show CDR1 as SGHVS and CDR2 as FQNEAQ. This CDR3 is CASSLGGTYGYTF. CDR3 coding DNA: TGTGCCAGCAGCCTAGGGGGGACATATGGCTACACCTTC.

The J gene is TRBJ2-1, the V gene TRBV7-3, with TRBD2 identical over 8 bases. CDR3 size: 14 residues. Trimming removed 4 bases from V and 4 bases from J; junction bases left unmatched: 3. Germline CDR1 SGHTA, CDR2 FQGTGA. The CDR3 DNA reads as TGTGCCAGCAGCTCCCGGGGGGGGTACAATGAGCAGTTCTTC. Its protein product is CASSSRGGYNEQFF.

This chain links TRBV30 with TRBJ1-4; D may be TRBD1 (6 bases). Germline CDR1 is GTSNPN and CDR2 is SVGIG (reference sequence). The CDR3 is made up of 16 amino acids. The V end was cut by 1 base, the J end by 2 bases, with 14 bases between. The CDR3 region has the DNA TGTGCCTGGAGTGACCACACAGGGCGGACTAATGAAAAACTGTTTTTT. It yields the protein CAWSDHTGRTNEKLFF.

V and J are TRBV4-1 and TRBJ1-1, with D possibly TRBD1 on 6 matching bases. This CDR3 spans 17 amino acids. V gave up 4 bases and J gave up 1 base, with 19 bases separating them. Germline V lookup: CDR1 MGHRA, CDR2 YSYEKL. DNA of the CDR3: TGCGCCAGCAGCCTCCAACCCCTGTCAGGGGCGAACACTGAAGCTTTCTTT. Encoded protein: CASSLQPLSGANTEAFF.

The chain employs TRBV6-6 and TRBJ2-7; the match to TRBD2 covers 9 bases. CDR1 is MNHNY and CDR2 is SVGAGI in the germline V gene (reference sequence). V was clipped by 5 bases and J by 3 bases; unmatched bases: 5. The CDR3 loop spans 14 amino acids. For the CDR3, the DNA is TGTGCCAGCAGTCAAGCGGGGGGAAACTACGAGCAGTACTTC. This gives the protein CASSQAGGNYEQYF.

V is TRBV19 and J is TRBJ1-1, with D tentatively TRBD1 (6 bases). The V end lost 7 bases, the J end lost 1 base, and 10 bases lay between the germline ends. The CDR3 has 13 residues. Germline lookup yields CDR1 LNHDA and CDR2 SQIVND (reference sequence). In DNA form, the CDR3 reads TGTGCCAGTACCCAGGACAGGAACACTGAAGCTTTCTTT. Encoded protein: CASTQDRNTEAFF.